This record concerns one TCR beta chain sequence. Its binding antigen is unknown. Base qualities are not provided; no much larger clone lies one nucleotide away. These data come from a study of control samples from healthy donors and cancer patients (dated by TCRdb to about 2020). From the germline V gene, CDR1 is SGDLS and CDR2 is YYNGEE. Including the terminal cysteine and phenylalanine, the CDR3 comprises 16 residues. Only the CDR3 portion is preserved as DNA: 48 bases, with reading frame beginning at the first base. At the junction V is shortened by 4 bases and J by 0 bases; bases outside the gene matches: 8. Libraries were made using the immunoSEQ multiplex PCR assay. The table comes from immuneACCESS by way of TCRdb, which keeps in-frame sequences with V and J called. Part of the clones is missing from these tables; in studies checked, under half for an unresolved V gene and the rest for unknown reasons. The sample table lists about 58,000 clones, about 87% of them with a count of one. The ten largest clones capture roughly 13% of the sample.

The sequence came from a woman aged 60-75 years with lung cancer. The specimen was PBMCs. Recombination linked TRBV9 to TRBJ2-3; 7 junctional bases match TRBD2. At the DNA level, the sequence is TGTGCCAGCAGCCCAACGGGGGGAGGGAGCACAGATACGCAGTATTTT. This gives the protein CASSPTGGGSTDTQYF.